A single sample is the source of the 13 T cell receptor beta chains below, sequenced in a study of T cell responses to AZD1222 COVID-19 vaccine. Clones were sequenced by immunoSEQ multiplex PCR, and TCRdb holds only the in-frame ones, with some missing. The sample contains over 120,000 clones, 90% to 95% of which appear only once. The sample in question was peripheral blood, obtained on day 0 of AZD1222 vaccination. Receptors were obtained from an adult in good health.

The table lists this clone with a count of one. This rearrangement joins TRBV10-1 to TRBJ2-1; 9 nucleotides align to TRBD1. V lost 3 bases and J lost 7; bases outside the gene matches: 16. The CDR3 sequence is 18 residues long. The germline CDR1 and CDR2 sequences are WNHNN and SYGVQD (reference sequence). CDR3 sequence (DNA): TGCGCCAGCAGTGATTTCGAGGGGGGGACAGGGCTTGGAAATGAGCAGTTCTTC. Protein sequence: CASSDFEGGTGLGNEQFF.

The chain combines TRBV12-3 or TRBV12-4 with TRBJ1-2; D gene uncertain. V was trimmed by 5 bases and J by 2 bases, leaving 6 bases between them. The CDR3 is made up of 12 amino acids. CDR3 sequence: CASSQGNYGYTF. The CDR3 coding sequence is TGTGCCAGCAGTCAAGGAAACTATGGCTACACCTTC.

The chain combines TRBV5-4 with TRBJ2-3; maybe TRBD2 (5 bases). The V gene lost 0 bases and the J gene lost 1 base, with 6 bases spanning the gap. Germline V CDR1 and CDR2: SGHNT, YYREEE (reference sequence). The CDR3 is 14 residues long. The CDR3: CASSLDGGTDTQYF. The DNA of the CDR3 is TGTGCCAGCAGCTTGGACGGGGGCACAGATACGCAGTATTTT.

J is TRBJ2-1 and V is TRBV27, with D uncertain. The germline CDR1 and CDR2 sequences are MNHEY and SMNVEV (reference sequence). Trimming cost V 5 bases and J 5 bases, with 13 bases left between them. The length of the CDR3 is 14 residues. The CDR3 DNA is TGTGCCAGCAGTCTCCTGGGCTTCAACAATGAGCAGTTCTTC. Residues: CASSLLGFNNEQFF.

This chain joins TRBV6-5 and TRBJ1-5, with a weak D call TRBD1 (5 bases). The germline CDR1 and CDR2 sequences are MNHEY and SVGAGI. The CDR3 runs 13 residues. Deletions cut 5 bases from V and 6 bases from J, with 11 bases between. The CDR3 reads CASSTRGLQPQHF. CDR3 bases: TGTGCCAGCAGTACAAGGGGACTTCAGCCCCAGCATTTT.

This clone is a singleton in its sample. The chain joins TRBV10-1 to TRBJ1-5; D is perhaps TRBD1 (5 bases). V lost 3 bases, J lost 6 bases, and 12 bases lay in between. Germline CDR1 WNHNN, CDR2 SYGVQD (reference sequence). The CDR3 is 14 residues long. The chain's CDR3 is CASSERGVSQPQHF. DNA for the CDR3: TGCGCCAGCAGTGAACGGGGGGTTTCTCAGCCCCAGCATTTT.

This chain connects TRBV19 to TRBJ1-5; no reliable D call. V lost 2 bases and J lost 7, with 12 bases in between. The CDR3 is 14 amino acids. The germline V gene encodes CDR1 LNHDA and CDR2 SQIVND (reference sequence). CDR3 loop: CASSIMGRSQPQHF. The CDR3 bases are TGTGCCAGTAGTATAATGGGGAGGTCACAGCCCCAGCATTTT. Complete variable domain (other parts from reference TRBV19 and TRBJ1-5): DGGITQSPKYLFRKEGQNVTLSCEQNLNHDAMYWYRQDPGQGLRLIYYSQIVNDFQKGDIAEGYSVSREKKESFPLTVTSAQKNPTAFYLCASSIMGRSQPQHFGDGTRLSIL.

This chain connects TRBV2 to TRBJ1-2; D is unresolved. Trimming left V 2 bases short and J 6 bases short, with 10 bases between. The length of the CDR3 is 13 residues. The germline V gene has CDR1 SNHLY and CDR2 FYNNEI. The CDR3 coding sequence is TGTGCCAGCAGTGAACTCTGGTCGGATGGCTACACCTTC. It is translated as CASSELWSDGYTF.

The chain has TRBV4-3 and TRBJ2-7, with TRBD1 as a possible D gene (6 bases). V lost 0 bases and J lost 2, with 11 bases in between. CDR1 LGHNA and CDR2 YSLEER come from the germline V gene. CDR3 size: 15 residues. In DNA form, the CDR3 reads TGCGCCAGCAGCCAAGAAGGACACAGGGCCTACGAGCAGTACTTC. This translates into CASSQEGHRAYEQYF.

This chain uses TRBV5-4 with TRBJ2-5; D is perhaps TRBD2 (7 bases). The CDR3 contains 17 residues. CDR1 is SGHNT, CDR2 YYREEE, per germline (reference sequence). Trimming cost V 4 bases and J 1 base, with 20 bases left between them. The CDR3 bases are TGTGCCAGCAGCCGGACCGGGCGCGGGGGCCCCCAAGAGACCCAGTACTTC. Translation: CASSRTGRGGPQETQYF.

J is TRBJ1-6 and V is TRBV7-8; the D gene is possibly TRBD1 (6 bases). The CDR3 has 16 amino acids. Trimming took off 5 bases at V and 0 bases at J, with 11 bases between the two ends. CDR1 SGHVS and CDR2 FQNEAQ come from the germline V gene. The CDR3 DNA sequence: TGTGCCAGCAGCCCCCAGGACAGCTCCTATAATTCACCCCTCCACTTT. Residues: CASSPQDSSYNSPLHF.

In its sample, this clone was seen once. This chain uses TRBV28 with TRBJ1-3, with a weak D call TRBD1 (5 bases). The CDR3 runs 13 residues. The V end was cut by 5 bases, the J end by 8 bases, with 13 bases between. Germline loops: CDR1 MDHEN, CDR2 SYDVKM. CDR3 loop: CASSRQGVYTIYF. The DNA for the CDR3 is TGTGCCAGCAGTCGTCAGGGTGTCTACACCATATATTTT. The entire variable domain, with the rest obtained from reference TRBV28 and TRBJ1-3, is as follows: DVKVTQSSRYLVKRTGEKVFLECVQDMDHENMFWYRQDPGLGLRLIYFSYDVKMKEKGDIPEGYSVSREKKERFSLILESASTNQTSMYLCASSRQGVYTIYFGEGSWLTVV.

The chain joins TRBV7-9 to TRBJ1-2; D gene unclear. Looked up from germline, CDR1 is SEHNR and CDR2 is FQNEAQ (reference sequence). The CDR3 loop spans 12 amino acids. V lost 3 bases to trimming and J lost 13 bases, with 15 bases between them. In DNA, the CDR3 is TGTGCCAGCAGCTTTGGGCGGGCCCAGCTCACCTTC. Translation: CASSFGRAQLTF.